Sequencing of this T cell receptor beta chain was carried out in a study of T cell repertoires in cytomegalovirus infection. Study-level background: CMV epitopes used comprised recently identified HLA-C-restricted ones and well-studied HLA-B-restricted ones. Study-wide findings and caveats: There were HLA-C-restricted CMV-specific TCR beta clonotypes dominating the ex vivo response.

TCRdb fed the reads into MiXCR, producing one record per CDR3 protein. The table records about 830,000 distinct CDR3 sequences, 32% of them present only once. This CDR3 spans 16 amino acids. Germline CDR1 SNHLY, CDR2 FYNNEI. V gave up 6 bases and J gave up 2 bases; unmatched junction bases: 10. Regarding this clonotype: As yet, its antigen is unknown.

The sequences come from cultured CD8+ T cells from PBMCs, collected from culture after CMV antigen stimulation. This clonotype was obtained from a human donor in good health (CMV status not recorded). Some clones in this sample may be carry-over from other donors' samples. V usage is TRBV2 and J usage is TRBJ2-1, with TRBD1 matching 7 bases. The CDR3 DNA reads TGTGCCAGCAGCCTCGCAGAGGGGGCGCCCTACAATGAGCAGTTCTTC. Protein: CASSLAEGAPYNEQFF.